These 16 T cell receptor beta chains came from one sample sequenced in a study of blood T cell repertoires in COVID-19. The protocol was immunoSEQ multiplex PCR, while the TCRdb copy is restricted to in-frame clones and leaves out a portion. The profile shows 200,000 to 250,000 clones, about 89% of them singletons. The specimen sequenced was PBMCs or T cells enriched from blood (not recorded which). These receptors all come from a woman aged 25 to 39 who had recovered from COVID-19.

The chain joins TRBV15 to TRBJ1-6; D possibly corresponds to TRBD1 (6 bases). Trimming removed 6 bases from V and 7 bases from J, with 10 bases in between. The CDR3 consists of 13 residues. Germline V gene data show CDR1 as LNHNV and CDR2 as YYDKDF (reference sequence). The CDR3 loop is CATRGGYNSPLHF. For the CDR3, the DNA is TGTGCCACCAGAGGGGGATACAATTCACCCCTCCACTTT.

The CDR3 DNA is TGCGCCAGCAGCTTGCGACTAGCGGGAGGACGAAATGAGCAGTTCTTC. Protein: CASSLRLAGGRNEQFF. The V call is TRBV5-1, the J call TRBJ2-1, with TRBD2 identical over 13 bases. The V segment lost 1 base and the J segment 7 bases; nucleotides outside the gene matches: 5. Germline V gene sequence: CDR1 SGHRS, CDR2 YFSETQ. This CDR3 spans 16 amino acids.

The V call is TRBV7-2, the J call TRBJ1-2; 12 bases fit TRBD1. The V segment lost 7 bases and the J segment 3 bases; nucleotides outside the gene matches: 6. The CDR3 runs to 15 residues. CDR1 is SGHTA and CDR2 is FQGNSA in the germline V gene. The CDR3 coding sequence is TGTGCCAGCACATGGGGGACAGGGGGCGACTATGGCTACACCTTC. Translated, it gives CASTWGTGGDYGYTF.

This sequence joins TRBV9 and TRBJ2-7; D unclear. Trimming removed 0 bases from V and 1 base from J, with 11 bases in between. Germline CDR1 is SGDLS and CDR2 is YYNGEE. The CDR3 loop spans 15 amino acids. The CDR3 sequence: CASSVASSASYEQYF. CDR3 nucleotides: TGTGCCAGCAGCGTAGCATCGAGCGCGTCCTACGAGCAGTACTTC.

J is TRBJ1-3 and V is TRBV4-3; D is undetermined. The germline CDR1 and CDR2 sequences are LGHNA and YSLEER. The CDR3 runs 15 residues. V lost 0 bases to trimming and J lost 4 bases, with 10 bases between them. The CDR3 loop reads CASSQDRSGGNTIYF. The CDR3, as DNA: TGCGCCAGCAGCCAAGATCGATCGGGGGGAAACACCATATATTTT.

V is TRBV2 and J is TRBJ2-2, with D hard to call. CDR3 length: 17 residues. Germline lookup yields CDR1 SNHLY and CDR2 FYNNEI. V was shortened by 0 bases and J by 7 bases, with 18 bases between the two germline ends. This CDR3 reads CASSEALAATAGGELFF. The DNA for the CDR3 is TGTGCCAGCAGTGAAGCGCTTGCGGCCACGGCCGGCGGGGAGCTGTTTTTT.

This chain joins TRBV28 and TRBJ2-1; 7 bases align to TRBD1. Germline trimming cut 7 bases from V and 9 bases from J; bases unmatched to any gene: 6. From germline, CDR1 is MDHEN and CDR2 SYDVKM. CDR3 length: 12 amino acids. The CDR3 DNA reads as TGTGCCAGCACCTCCGACAGGGCTGAGCAGTTCTTC. This translates into CASTSDRAEQFF.

The chain joins TRBV3-1 (or the pseudogene TRBV3-2) to TRBJ1-1, with TRBD1 matching over 10 bases. The CDR3 loop spans 14 amino acids. Germline assignment: CDR1 LGHDT and CDR2 YNNKEL (reference sequence). V shed 4 bases and J 4 bases; nucleotides not matched to a gene: 3. In DNA form, the CDR3 reads TGTGCCAGCAGCCGGGACAGGGGATTCACTGAAGCTTTCTTT. As protein: CASSRDRGFTEAFF.

The chain recombines TRBV29-1 with TRBJ1-1, with D possibly being TRBD1 (6 bases). This CDR3 comprises 12 residues. The V gene lost 6 bases and the J gene lost 1 base, with 9 bases spanning the gap. Germline values: CDR1 SQVTM, CDR2 ANQGSEA. The CDR3 DNA reads TGCAGCGTACAGGGATCGAACACTGAAGCTTTCTTT. Residues: CSVQGSNTEAFF.

The chain combines TRBV2 with TRBJ2-1; 10 nucleotides agree with TRBD2. The CDR3 totals 13 residues. V lost 3 bases, J lost 10 bases, and 3 bases stayed unmatched. Germline assignment: CDR1 SNHLY and CDR2 FYNNEI. The CDR3 coding sequence is TGTGCCAGCAGTGAGGGACTAGCGTTCGAGCAGTTCTTC. Amino acids: CASSEGLAFEQFF.

The chain uses TRBV10-2 and TRBJ2-5; a possible D gene is TRBD2 (6 bases). V was clipped by 6 bases and J by 5 bases, with 16 bases between them. The CDR3 has 14 amino acids. The germline gives CDR1 WSHSY, CDR2 SAAADI. CDR3 nucleotides: TGCGCCAGCAGAAAGACTAGGACACGTGAGACCCAGTACTTC. Translated, it gives CASRKTRTRETQYF.

This rearrangement joins TRBV4-1 to TRBJ2-3, with TRBD2 matching over 11 bases. Germline CDR1 MGHRA, CDR2 YSYEKL. The CDR3 consists of 17 residues. Losses at the gene ends were 3 bases for V and 6 bases for J; bases not matched to a gene: 11. The CDR3 DNA reads TGCGCCAGCAGCCAGGATAATAGCGGGAGGGGAGGGGATACGCAGTATTTT. This gives the protein CASSQDNSGRGGDTQYF.

J is TRBJ2-7 and V is TRBV30; D remains unclear. The CDR3 length is 15 residues. Germline CDR1 GTSNPN, CDR2 SVGIG (reference sequence). V was cut by 2 bases and J by 9 bases, with 23 bases left in between. In nucleotides, the CDR3 is TGTGCCTGGAGTCTGGATACACTCTTACATTCGGGGCAGTACTTC. Translated: CAWSLDTLLHSGQYF.

The genes are TRBV7-3 and TRBJ2-2, with TRBD1 identical over 8 bases. The V and J ends lost 5 bases and 1 base, in that order; junction bases with no gene match: 9. The CDR3 length is 17 residues. CDR1 and CDR2 (germline): SGHTA, FQGTGA. The CDR3 spells CASSPTTGTGNTGELFF. The CDR3, as DNA: TGTGCCAGCAGCCCCACCACCGGGACAGGGAACACCGGGGAGCTGTTTTTT.

CDR3 amino acids: CASSLGGLARPETQYF. CDR3 DNA sequence: TGTGCCAGCAGCTTAGGGGGACTAGCGAGGCCAGAGACCCAGTACTTC. V is TRBV11-1 and J is TRBJ2-5, with TRBD2 matching over 10 bases. Trimming cost V 1 base and J 4 bases; bases outside gene matches: 6. The germline gives CDR1 SGHAT, CDR2 FQDESV (reference sequence). This CDR3 contains 16 residues.

The J gene is TRBJ2-1, the V gene TRBV19; 7 nucleotides agree with TRBD2. In germline, CDR1 is LNHDA, CDR2 SQIVND (reference sequence). Trimming cost V 6 bases and J 2 bases; bases outside gene matches: 7. There are 15 residues in the CDR3. The CDR3 DNA follows: TGTGCCAGTAGCGCTACTAGCGAGACCTACAATGAGCAGTTCTTC. It encodes CASSATSETYNEQFF. Full variable domain (missing parts from reference TRBV19 and TRBJ2-1): DGGITQSPKYLFRKEGQNVTLSCEQNLNHDAMYWYRQDPGQGLRLIYYSQIVNDFQKGDIAEGYSVSREKKESFPLTVTSAQKNPTAFYLCASSATSETYNEQFFGPGTRLTVL.